This record looks at one TCR beta chain sequence and its context. This clone was found a few times. Its antigen is currently not known. Base qualities were left out, and no much larger clone turns up one base away. Measured from the cysteine to the phenylalanine, the CDR3 is 16 residues long. Kept here is only the CDR3 DNA, which spans 48 bases and is read in frame from base 1. Trimming removed 2 bases from V and 6 bases from J; the gene matches leave 6 bases unexplained. As encoded in the germline V gene (reference sequence), CDR1 is LNHDA while CDR2 is SQIVND. Reading the label with the study, this specimen's treatment or condition is: roughly 19 received Ad26.COV2.S at low or high dose, single or two shots; 5 received placebo; per-sample allocation not given. Repertoires of vaccine and placebo recipients were sequenced from samples taken on day 63 after the first injection. Between 29 July and 7 August 2020, Cohort 1b enrolled around 24 adults aged 18-55 years at one site in Boston, USA. Ad26.COV2.S was a replication-incompetent adenovirus type 26 vector expressing a prefusion-stabilized SARS-CoV-2 spike protein from the original Wuhan strain.

TCRbeta CDR3 regions were sequenced with the immunoSEQ Assay. After extraction, genomic DNA underwent amplification by bias-controlled multiplex PCR, followed by high-throughput sequencing. Regarding the original processing steps: Collapsing and filtering of sequences were performed to quantify the absolute abundance of each unique TCRbeta CDR3 region. Usable DNA was measured by amplifying reference genes present in all nucleated cells, and TCRbeta template counts were normalized to that usable DNA to estimate T cell fraction. Repertoire TCRs were annotated as SARS-CoV-2-specific by exact matching of V gene, CDR3 amino acid sequence and J gene to a known reactive TCR set. MIRA supplied the reference SARS-CoV-2 TCR set, which was filtered for enrichment in COVID-19-positive ImmuneCODE repertoires so that public or cross-reactive TCRs were removed. Using the MIRA antigens, annotated TCRs were further analysed by specific ORF or by position within an ORF. Breadth was defined as the number of annotated unique rearrangements divided by the total number of unique productive rearrangements, and depth was defined as the summed frequency of the annotated unique rearrangements. TCR breadth was compared between groups using two-sided Wilcoxon rank-sum tests. TCRdb took over this immuneACCESS table, retaining in-frame rearrangements with V and J assigned. Such tables are incomplete; in checked studies, under half of the missing clones stem from an unresolved V gene, and the remainder is unexplained. The D gene and trimming were derived from the DNA, and the V and J assignments and clone size from that table. This sample lists 430,000 or so clones; approximately 92% were detected once. The ten biggest clones cover 12% of the sample.

The sample comes from a study of Ad26.COV2.S vaccination and SARS-CoV-2 variants (dated by TCRdb to about 2021). About the full investigation: Vaccine-arm donors were drawn from COV1001, a multicentre, randomized, double-blind, placebo-controlled phase I-IIa trial of Ad26.COV2.S in healthy adults. Ad26.COV2.S was administered intramuscularly at a dose of 5x10^10 or 1x10^11 viral particles, either as one shot or as two shots given 56 days apart. TCRbeta repertoire sequencing served as the tool for gauging how specific and how broad the SARS-CoV-2-reactive T cell receptors were following Ad26.COV2.S vaccination. A total of around 32 samples were included in the TCR-sequenced set, comprising roughly 19 Ad26.COV2.S vaccine recipients, 5 placebo recipients and 8 SARS-CoV-2 convalescent individuals. Trial participants were randomized into five groups of five, in which low-dose or high-dose Ad26.COV2.S was given once or twice, or placebo was given on both occasions. Investigators did not know the trial group allocation while performing experiments and assessing outcomes. The full study reports these points: The authors noted that total T cell responses may have been underestimated by the TCR breadth and depth analyses. Compared with placebo recipients, Ad26.COV2.S recipients showed higher spike-specific TCR breadth (P = 0.0014). Vaccine and placebo recipients had similar non-spike TCR breadth, a finding consistent with the vaccine containing only spike. The study lacked the statistical power to compare responses across vaccine doses or regimens. After vaccination, spike-specific CD8+ and CD4+ T cell responses were reported to show substantial breadth.

Sequenced here: peripheral blood, sampled in a trial of Ad26.COV2.S vaccine versus placebo. This sequence was found in a person between 18 and 60 years old who received the Ad26.COV2.S COVID-19 vaccine or a placebo. The sequence links TRBV19 to TRBJ2-1; the central 11 bases match TRBD2. Here is the DNA: TGTGCCAGTAGTATATCCTTTAGCGGGGGGGTCAATGAGCAGTTCTTC. Translated, this is CASSISFSGGVNEQFF.